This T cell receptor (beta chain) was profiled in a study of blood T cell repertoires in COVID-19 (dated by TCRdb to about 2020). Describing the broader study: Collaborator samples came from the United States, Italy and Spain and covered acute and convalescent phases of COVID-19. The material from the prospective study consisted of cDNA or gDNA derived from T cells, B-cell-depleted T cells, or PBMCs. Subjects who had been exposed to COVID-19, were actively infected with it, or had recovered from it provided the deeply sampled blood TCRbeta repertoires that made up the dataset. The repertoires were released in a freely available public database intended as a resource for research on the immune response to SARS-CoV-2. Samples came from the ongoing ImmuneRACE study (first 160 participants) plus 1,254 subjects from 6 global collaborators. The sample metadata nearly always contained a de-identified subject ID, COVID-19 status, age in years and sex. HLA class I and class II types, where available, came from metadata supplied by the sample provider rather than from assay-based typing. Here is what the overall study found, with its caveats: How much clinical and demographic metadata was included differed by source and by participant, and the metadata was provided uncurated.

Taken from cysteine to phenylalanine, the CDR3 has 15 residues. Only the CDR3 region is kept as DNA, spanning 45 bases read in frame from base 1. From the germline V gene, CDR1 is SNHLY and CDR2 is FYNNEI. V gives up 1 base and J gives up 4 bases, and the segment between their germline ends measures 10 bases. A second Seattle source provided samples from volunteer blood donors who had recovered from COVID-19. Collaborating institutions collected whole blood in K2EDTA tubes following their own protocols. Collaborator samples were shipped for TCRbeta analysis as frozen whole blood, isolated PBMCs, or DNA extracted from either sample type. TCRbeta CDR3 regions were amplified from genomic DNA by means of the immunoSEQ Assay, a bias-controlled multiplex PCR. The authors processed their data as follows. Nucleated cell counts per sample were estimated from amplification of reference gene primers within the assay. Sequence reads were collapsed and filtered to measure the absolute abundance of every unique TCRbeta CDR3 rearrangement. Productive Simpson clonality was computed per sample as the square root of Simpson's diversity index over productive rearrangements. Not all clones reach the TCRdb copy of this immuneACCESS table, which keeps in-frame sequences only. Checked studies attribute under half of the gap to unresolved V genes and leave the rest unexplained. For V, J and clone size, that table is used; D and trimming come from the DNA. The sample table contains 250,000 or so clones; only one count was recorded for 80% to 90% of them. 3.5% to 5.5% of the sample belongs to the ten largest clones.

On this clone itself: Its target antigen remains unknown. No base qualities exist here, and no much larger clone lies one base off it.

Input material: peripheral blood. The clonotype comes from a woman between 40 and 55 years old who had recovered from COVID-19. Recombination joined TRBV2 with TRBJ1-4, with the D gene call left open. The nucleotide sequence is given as TGTGCCAGCAGTGAAGGGCGACTGAATAATGAAAAACTGTTTTTT. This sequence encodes CASSEGRLNNEKLFF.